Each of the 26 T cell receptor beta chains below was sequenced from the same sample in a study of blood T cell repertoires in COVID-19. Using immunoSEQ multiplex PCR, the repertoire was profiled, and TCRdb retains in-frame clones only, with some absent. The sample records 300,000 to 350,000 clones, 87% being singletons. The sample consisted of peripheral blood. These receptor sequences come from a man aged 25-45 years with COVID-19, enrolled during active disease.

V and J are TRBV7-9 and TRBJ1-1; D is unresolved. This CDR3 contains 14 residues. The germline gives CDR1 SEHNR, CDR2 FQNEAQ (reference sequence). The V end was cut by 3 bases, the J end by 0 bases, with 8 bases between. This chain's CDR3 is CASSFQQLNTEAFF. The CDR3 bases are TGTGCCAGCAGCTTCCAACAGCTGAACACTGAAGCTTTCTTT.

CDR3 region: CASRTTGGAYEQYF. The CDR3 bases are TGTGCCAGCAGAACTACAGGGGGGGCCTACGAGCAGTACTTC. The chain uses TRBV28 and TRBJ2-7; D possibly corresponds to TRBD1 (8 bases). The germline CDR1 and CDR2 sequences are MDHEN and SYDVKM. The CDR3 has 14 amino acids. V shed 6 bases and J shed 2 bases, with 14 bases lying between them.

This clone was detected once. The chain uses TRBV5-4 and TRBJ1-1; D is possibly TRBD1 (5 bases). The CDR3 has 18 amino acids. Germline V gives CDR1 SGHNT, CDR2 YYREEE (reference sequence). Trimming shortened V by 5 bases and J by 1 base, and 24 bases separated the two germline ends. The CDR3, as DNA: TGTGCCAGCAGACGCGCTCCCGGGACCCGGGGGGAGAACACTGAAGCTTTCTTT. Encoded protein: CASRRAPGTRGENTEAFF.

The rearrangement links TRBV5-6 to TRBJ1-2; the match to TRBD1 covers 10 bases. The CDR3 is 16 amino acids. Germline V CDR1 and CDR2: SGHDT, YYEEEE. V lost 4 bases and J lost 8; bases outside the gene matches: 14. The CDR3 nucleotides are TGTGCCAGCAGCCCCTCCACCGACAGGGGGCTTCGGGGCTACACCTTC. It is translated as CASSPSTDRGLRGYTF. The variable domain in full, with the rest retrieved from reference TRBV5-6 and TRBJ1-2, is DAGVTQSPTHLIKTRGQQVTLRCSPKSGHDTVSWYQQALGQGPQFIFQYYEEEERQRGNFPDRFSGHQFPNYSSELNVNALLLGDSALYLCASSPSTDRGLRGYTFGSGTRLTVV.

This clone appeared a few times. Other DNA sequences from this sample encode an identical CDR3 as well. This chain connects TRBV5-1 to TRBJ1-2; D is possibly TRBD1 (5 bases). CDR1 is SGHRS, CDR2 YFSETQ, per germline. Trimming stripped 4 bases from V and 0 bases from J, with 10 bases between. The CDR3 loop spans 14 amino acids. The CDR3 reads CASSPDRTNYGYTF. CDR3 DNA: TGCGCCAGCAGCCCCGACAGAACTAACTATGGCTACACCTTC.

Notes on this clone: This sample includes further DNA sequences coding for the same CDR3. V and J are TRBV9 and TRBJ2-3; the match to TRBD2 covers 8 bases. The CDR3 consists of 15 residues. The germline CDR1 and CDR2 sequences are SGDLS and YYNGEE. The V segment lost 1 base and the J segment 1 base; nucleotides outside the gene matches: 2. CDR3 sequence reads: CASSVTSGGTDTQYF. The DNA of the CDR3 is TGTGCCAGCAGCGTAACTAGCGGCGGCACAGATACGCAGTATTTT.

This chain uses TRBV4-3 with TRBJ2-3; TRBD2 agrees at 15 bases. The CDR3 runs 18 residues. With V trimmed by 4 bases and J by 6 bases, 11 bases remained unmatched. CDR1 LGHNA and CDR2 YSLEER come from the germline V gene. The CDR3 loop reads CASSLALSGTSGGDTQYF. DNA of the CDR3: TGCGCCAGCAGCCTAGCACTCTCCGGGACTAGCGGGGGGGATACGCAGTATTTT.

The genes are TRBV6-5 and TRBJ1-5; perhaps TRBD1 as D (6 bases). Looked up from germline, CDR1 is MNHEY and CDR2 is SVGAGI. Between the trimmed V and J ends, which lost 8 bases and 9 bases, there was a span of 20 bases. This CDR3 is built from 14 residues. CDR3 nucleotides: TGTGCCAGCGCCACAAGGGGGGGAGGGGTGCCCCAGCATTTT. It encodes CASATRGGGVPQHF.

The rearrangement joins TRBV7-2 to TRBJ1-2, with 8 bases that match TRBD1. There are 14 residues in the CDR3. Trimming at V came to 5 bases and at J to 11 bases, leaving 13 bases not matched to a gene. Germline values: CDR1 SGHTA, CDR2 FQGNSA. The CDR3, as DNA: TGTGCCAGCAGCGCCGGTGAAGGGACAGGAAAGTACACCTTC. This translates into CASSAGEGTGKYTF.

This chain uses TRBV5-1 with TRBJ2-7, with a tentative D call TRBD2 (5 bases). CDR3 size: 15 residues. CDR1 SGHRS and CDR2 YFSETQ come from the germline V gene. Trimming stripped 0 bases from V and 0 bases from J, with 10 bases between. The CDR3 bases are TGCGCCAGCAGCTTGGACATAGCGAGCTCCTACGAGCAGTACTTC. Translation gives CASSLDIASSYEQYF.

The chain links TRBV4-2 to TRBJ1-4; TRBD1 matches at 7 bases. Trimming at V came to 3 bases and at J to 7 bases, leaving 11 bases not matched to a gene. Germline CDR1 reads LGHNA; CDR2 reads YNFKEQ. The CDR3 is 16 amino acids. The CDR3 DNA sequence: TGTGCCAGCAGCCACCCCTCGAGGGGGCAAAGTGAAAAACTGTTTTTT. It is translated as CASSHPSRGQSEKLFF.

The chain recombines TRBV28 with TRBJ1-5, with 11 bases identical to TRBD1. Germline CDR1 is MDHEN and CDR2 is SYDVKM. The CDR3 spans 15 residues. V lost 8 bases to trimming and J lost 7 bases; unmatched junction nucleotides: 10. The DNA of the CDR3 is TGTGCCAGCGGGTCTGGACAGGGGGCTCGACAGCCCCAGCATTTT. Translated: CASGSGQGARQPQHF.

The chain has TRBV7-9 and TRBJ2-7; TRBD1 aligns across 7 bases. V was pared by 3 bases and J by 6 bases, with 2 bases of the junction left unmatched. The CDR3 extends over 12 amino acids. The germline V gene encodes CDR1 SEHNR and CDR2 FQNEAQ (reference sequence). Written as DNA, the CDR3 is TGTGCCAGCAGCTTCGACAGGGCCGAGCAGTACTTC. Translated: CASSFDRAEQYF.

The genes are TRBV2 and TRBJ1-5, with TRBD1 matching 7 bases. Germline lookup yields CDR1 SNHLY and CDR2 FYNNEI. CDR3 length equals 15 residues. Germline trimming cut 8 bases from V and 3 bases from J; bases unmatched to any gene: 10. CDR3 sequence: CASGPLQGNNQPQHF. In DNA form, the CDR3 reads TGTGCCAGCGGCCCCTTACAGGGGAACAATCAGCCCCAGCATTTT. The full variable domain, rest sourced from reference TRBV2 and TRBJ1-5, is EPEVTQTPSHQVTQMGQEVILRCVPISNHLYFYWYRQILGQKVEFLVSFYNNEISEKSEIFDDQFSVERPDGSNFTLKIRSTKLEDSAMYFCASGPLQGNNQPQHFGDGTRLSIL.

This chain joins TRBV10-3 and TRBJ2-7, with 16 bases that match TRBD2. The germline CDR1 and CDR2 sequences are ENHRY and SYGVKD. The CDR3 runs to 17 residues. V trimming: 3 bases; J trimming: 2 bases; junction bases outside the gene matches: 4. The CDR3 coding sequence is TGTGCCATCAGTGACAGTGGGACTAGCGGGGGGGCCTACGAGCAGTACTTC. Its protein product is CAISDSGTSGGAYEQYF.

The chain joins TRBV27 to TRBJ1-5; D is perhaps TRBD1 (5 bases). The germline V gene encodes CDR1 MNHEY and CDR2 SMNVEV (reference sequence). This CDR3 contains 14 residues. V lost 2 bases and J 6 bases, leaving 11 bases between the germline ends. The CDR3 protein is CASSLDSAVQPQHF. The CDR3 DNA follows: TGTGCCAGCAGTTTAGACAGTGCGGTTCAGCCCCAGCATTTT.

The chain couples TRBV5-1 to TRBJ1-4; 7 nucleotides line up with TRBD1. Germline assignment: CDR1 SGHRS and CDR2 YFSETQ. After removal of 4 bases from V and 7 bases from J, the junction contained 4 bases not matched to a gene. This CDR3 is built from 13 residues. CDR3 sequence (DNA): TGCGCCAGCAGCCGCCGGGACAGTGAAAAACTGTTTTTT. It translates to CASSRRDSEKLFF.

The chain has TRBV7-2 and TRBJ2-7, with 11 bases matching TRBD1. Trimming took 9 bases from V and 4 from J; bases not matched to a gene: 11. This CDR3 region has 15 residues. Germline CDR1 SGHTA, CDR2 FQGNSA. The CDR3 DNA reads as TGTGCCAGTGAAACTGGGACAGGGGGGGGGTACGAGCAGTACTTC. This sequence encodes CASETGTGGGYEQYF.

The chain carries TRBV24-1 and TRBJ1-2; possibly TRBD1 for D (6 bases). The V end was cut by 0 bases, the J end by 7 bases, with 11 bases between. This CDR3 spans 14 amino acids. Germline CDR1 and CDR2: KGHDR and SFDVKD. CDR3 bases: TGTGCCACCAGTGATTTGCGCAGGGGCGGTGGCTACACCTTC. Translated, it gives CATSDLRRGGGYTF.

The rearrangement uses TRBV18 and TRBJ2-2; D remains ambiguous. Trimming took 4 bases from V and 2 from J, leaving 17 bases between them. The CDR3 loop spans 17 amino acids. CDR1 is KGHSH and CDR2 is LQKENI in the germline V gene. CDR3 in amino acids: CASSLTFYRVNTGELFF. CDR3 sequence (DNA): TGTGCCAGCTCACTTACGTTCTACCGGGTCAACACCGGGGAGCTGTTTTTT.

This clone has a single count. The CDR3, as DNA: TGTGCCAGCAGCTTAATAGCGGGAGGGCGTTTCAGCCACGAGCAGTACTTC. Protein sequence: CASSLIAGGRFSHEQYF. The chain combines TRBV7-6 with TRBJ2-7; TRBD2 aligns across 11 bases. CDR1 is SGHVS, CDR2 FNYEAQ, per germline. The CDR3 runs to 17 residues. Trimming removed 2 bases from V and 5 bases from J; junction bases left unmatched: 11.

This clone was recorded once. The chain uses TRBV13 and TRBJ2-7; perhaps TRBD2 as D (7 bases). CDR1 and CDR2 (germline): PRHDT, FYEKMQ (reference sequence). CDR3 length equals 14 residues. The V and J ends lost 5 bases and 4 bases respectively, with 15 bases between them. Here the CDR3 DNA reads TGTGCCAGCAGCAAAGGGGGGGGCCGATACGAGCAGTACTTC. This gives the protein CASSKGGGRYEQYF.

This clone has more than one count but fewer than ten. The chain employs TRBV7-9 and TRBJ1-6; 8 positions agree with TRBD1. V shed 4 bases, J shed 8 bases, and the junction held 4 bases outside the gene matches. Germline CDR1 reads SEHNR; CDR2 reads FQNEAQ (reference sequence). The CDR3 is 14 amino acids. CDR3 protein: CASSSGQGDSPLHF. In DNA form, the CDR3 reads TGTGCCAGCAGCTCAGGACAGGGCGATTCACCCCTCCACTTT. The complete variable domain, with remaining parts taken from reference TRBV7-9 and TRBJ1-6, reads DTGVSQNPRHKITKRGQNVTFRCDPISEHNRLYWYRQTLGQGPEFLTYFQNEAQLEKSRLLSDRFSAERPKGSFSTLEIQRTEQGDSAMYLCASSSGQGDSPLHFGNGTRLTVT.

The chain uses TRBV5-1 and TRBJ1-6, with D unresolved. V dropped 4 bases and J dropped 2 bases, with 19 bases sitting between them. From germline, CDR1 is SGHRS and CDR2 YFSETQ. The CDR3 length is 18 residues. DNA of the CDR3: TGCGCCAGCAGCATGGGCCATACGACCGGGACCTATAATTCACCCCTCCACTTT. Translated: CASSMGHTTGTYNSPLHF. The full variable domain, its missing parts supplied by reference TRBV5-1 and TRBJ1-6, is KAGVTQTPRYLIKTRGQQVTLSCSPISGHRSVSWYQQTPGQGLQFLFEYFSETQRNKGNFPGRFSGRQFSNSRSEMNVSTLELGDSALYLCASSMGHTTGTYNSPLHFGNGTRLTVT.

The chain has TRBV24-1 and TRBJ1-6; unclear D gene. There are 11 residues in the CDR3. V was clipped by 6 bases and J by 8 bases, with 4 bases between them. The germline V gene encodes CDR1 KGHDR and CDR2 SFDVKD. The CDR3 DNA sequence: TGTGCCACCAGTCTCGATTCACCCCTCCACTTT. Translated: CATSLDSPLHF.

This clone was counted only a few times. The chain couples TRBV6-5 to TRBJ2-1; the match to TRBD2 covers 10 bases. V was clipped by 6 bases and J by 6 bases; unmatched bases: 8. Germline-derived CDR1 and CDR2 are MNHEY and SVGAGI. CDR3 length equals 15 residues. The CDR3 protein is CASSPPGTSVNEQFF. The CDR3 region has the DNA TGTGCCAGCAGCCCCCCTGGGACTAGCGTCAATGAGCAGTTCTTC.